The 10 T cell receptor beta chains presented below share a single source sample, sequenced in a study of cytomegalovirus exposure and HLA in healthy donors. Primers included in the PCR were 60 Vbeta and 13 Jbeta primers. TCRdb's table, derived via immunoSEQ multiplex PCR, lists solely in-frame clones and lacks some. The data contain tens of thousands of clones, 78% of them singletons. Input material: PBMCs. These receptor sequences come from a male donor in good health and CMV-seropositive.

This chain links TRBV7-9 with TRBJ2-7; 7 nucleotides match TRBD1. V was pared by 2 bases and J by 0 bases, with 4 bases of the junction left unmatched. CDR1 and CDR2 (germline): SEHNR, FQNEAQ (reference sequence). The CDR3 is made up of 15 amino acids. The CDR3 spells CASSLTGASSYEQYF. CDR3 coding DNA: TGTGCCAGCAGCTTAACAGGGGCCAGCTCCTACGAGCAGTACTTC.

The count of this clone is one. The rearrangement links TRBV7-9 to TRBJ1-5, with 7 bases identical to TRBD1. CDR1 and CDR2 (germline): SEHNR, FQNEAQ (reference sequence). V lost 3 bases, J lost 4 bases, and 9 bases stayed unmatched. The CDR3 sequence is 16 residues long. The CDR3 loop is CASSFETGRRNQPQHF. CDR3 nucleotides: TGTGCCAGCAGCTTTGAGACAGGGAGACGAAATCAGCCCCAGCATTTT.

In its sample, this clone was seen a few times. The chain links TRBV5-1 to TRBJ2-1; 12 nucleotides agree with TRBD2. Trimming at V came to 0 bases and at J to 2 bases, leaving 9 bases not matched to a gene. From germline, CDR1 is SGHRS and CDR2 YFSETQ. The CDR3 sequence is 19 residues long. The DNA of the CDR3 is TGCGCCAGCAGCTTGGGGCTACTAGCGGGAGGTGGCGCCTACAATGAGCAGTTCTTC. Translation: CASSLGLLAGGGAYNEQFF.

The V and J genes are TRBV7-6 and TRBJ2-3, with 8 bases lining up with TRBD2. The CDR3 totals 16 residues. Germline-derived CDR1 and CDR2 are SGHVS and FNYEAQ. The junction had 10 bases not matched to a gene; V was cut back by 5 bases and J by 3 bases. CDR3 DNA sequence: TGTGCCAGCAGCCCAGCGGGGAGCGGGGGAACAGATACGCAGTATTTT. Translated, it gives CASSPAGSGGTDTQYF.

The CDR3 DNA reads as TGTGCCAGCTCACCGACACAGGGCTACAATGAGCAGTTCTTC. Translated: CASSPTQGYNEQFF. This chain links TRBV18 with TRBJ2-1; perhaps TRBD1 as D (6 bases). Germline V lookup: CDR1 KGHSH, CDR2 LQKENI. V lost 3 bases and J lost 3, with 9 bases in between. This CDR3 spans 14 amino acids.

The genes are TRBV27 and TRBJ2-3, with 8 positions matching TRBD1. This CDR3 spans 15 amino acids. V gave up 3 bases and J gave up 4 bases; unmatched junction bases: 6. The germline CDR1 and CDR2 sequences are MNHEY and SMNVEV (reference sequence). CDR3 sequence reads: CASSLTGTGADTQYF. DNA of the CDR3: TGTGCCAGCAGTTTGACCGGGACAGGAGCAGATACGCAGTATTTT.

The sample holds a few counts of this clone. The genes are TRBV21-1 and TRBJ1-5; the D call TRBD1 from the table was never checked on the DNA. TRBV21-1 is classified as a pseudogene. This CDR3 is built from 16 residues. CDR3 amino acids: CASSNVGTVSNQPQHF. Here the CDR3 DNA reads TGTGCCAGCAGCAACGTCGGGACAGTTAGCAATCAGCCCCAGCATTTT.

This clone was seen a handful of times. J is TRBJ2-1 and V is TRBV18; D possibly corresponds to TRBD2 (5 bases). The length of the CDR3 is 16 residues. Trimming took off 4 bases at V and 8 bases at J, with 21 bases between the two ends. Germline lookup yields CDR1 KGHSH and CDR2 LQKENI. The CDR3 spells CASSRPGAGRVDEQFF. CDR3 in DNA: TGTGCCAGCTCACGACCGGGCGCGGGTCGGGTCGATGAGCAGTTCTTC.

The V and J genes are TRBV5-1 and TRBJ2-2; TRBD2 aligns across 7 bases. The germline CDR1 and CDR2 sequences are SGHRS and YFSETQ. The CDR3 totals 15 residues. Losses at the gene ends were 4 bases for V and 4 bases for J; bases not matched to a gene: 7. The CDR3 region is CASSRYRTSTGELFF. The CDR3 nucleotides read TGCGCCAGCAGCCGCTACAGGACTAGCACCGGGGAGCTGTTTTTT.

Worth noting for this clone: The sample holds other DNA sequences that translate to the same CDR3. This chain joins TRBV5-4 and TRBJ1-1, with 11 bases that match TRBD1. The CDR3 has 14 residues. The trim removed 3 bases at V and 4 bases at J, leaving 2 bases unmatched. Germline-derived CDR1 and CDR2 are SGHNT and YYREEE (reference sequence). CDR3 DNA: TGTGCCAGCAGCTGGGGACAGGGGGGCACTGAAGCTTTCTTT. Translating gives CASSWGQGGTEAFF. Combining the CDR3 with reference TRBV5-4 and TRBJ1-1 gives the whole variable domain ETGVTQSPTHLIKTRGQQVTLRCSSQSGHNTVSWYQQALGQGPQFIFQYYREEENGRGNFPPRFSGLQFPNYSSELNVNALELDDSALYLCASSWGQGGTEAFFGQGTRLTVV.